This entry features one T cell receptor beta chain sequence. This sample is drawn from a study of T cell changes during pregnancy in multiple sclerosis. Only in-frame clones appear in the TCRdb table, and some are missing; sequencing was by immunoSEQ multiplex PCR. This table has tens of thousands of clones, about 95% appearing once. Germline CDR1 SEHNR, CDR2 FQNEAQ (reference sequence). The ends were cut back, 2 bases at V and 2 bases at J, with 12 bases in the middle. The CDR3 length is 15 residues. Sequencing was performed on CD4+ T cells from peripheral blood mononuclear cells, taken in the second trimester of pregnancy. The TCR originated in a female donor with multiple sclerosis, enrolled in a pregnancy study. V gene TRBV7-9 combines with J gene TRBJ2-5, with TRBD1 as a possible D gene (6 bases). The chain's CDR3 is CASSLLTRGQETQYF. CDR3 nucleotides: TGTGCCAGCAGCTTACTTACCAGGGGTCAAGAGACCCAGTACTTC.